This T cell receptor (beta chain) appears in the sequencing data of a study of T cells in women clearing cervical HPV infection. Whole-study context: Control women cleared a single incident HPV16 infection within 12 months. Case blood was drawn when the lesion was first found; control blood after infection became undetectable. Points from the study as a whole: Cases carried less TRBV6-7 than controls: approximately 0.1% versus 0.16%. Cases and controls were distinguished at AUC 0.83 by richness and V genes.

The repertoire was sequenced with immunoSEQ multiplex PCR; TCRdb's copy has only in-frame clones and lacks some. The listing records around 33,000 clones. The CDR3 loop spans 16 amino acids. V shed 0 bases and J 2 bases; nucleotides not matched to a gene: 3. Germline V CDR1 and CDR2: SGHNT, YYREEE (reference sequence). Regarding this clone: Its antigen is not identified. The read comes to an end 3 residues before the CDR3 does, leaving the germline J gene to fill in the end.

The TCR was taken from a woman aged 18 to 69 with a cervical HPV16 infection that either progressed to CIN3+ or cleared (not recorded which). The chain has TRBV5-4 and TRBJ2-3; 10 nucleotides align to TRBD2. Sequenced material: blood buffy coat. The chain's CDR3 is CASSLGLAGPTDTQYF. The DNA read from the CDR3 is TGTGCCAGCAGCTTGGGACTAGCGGGTCCCACAGATACG. The whole variable domain, filled in from reference TRBV5-4 and TRBJ2-3, reads ETGVTQSPTHLIKTRGQQVTLRCSSQSGHNTVSWYQQALGQGPQFIFQYYREEENGRGNFPPRFSGLQFPNYSSELNVNALELDDSALYLCASSLGLAGPTDTQYFGPGTRLTVL.